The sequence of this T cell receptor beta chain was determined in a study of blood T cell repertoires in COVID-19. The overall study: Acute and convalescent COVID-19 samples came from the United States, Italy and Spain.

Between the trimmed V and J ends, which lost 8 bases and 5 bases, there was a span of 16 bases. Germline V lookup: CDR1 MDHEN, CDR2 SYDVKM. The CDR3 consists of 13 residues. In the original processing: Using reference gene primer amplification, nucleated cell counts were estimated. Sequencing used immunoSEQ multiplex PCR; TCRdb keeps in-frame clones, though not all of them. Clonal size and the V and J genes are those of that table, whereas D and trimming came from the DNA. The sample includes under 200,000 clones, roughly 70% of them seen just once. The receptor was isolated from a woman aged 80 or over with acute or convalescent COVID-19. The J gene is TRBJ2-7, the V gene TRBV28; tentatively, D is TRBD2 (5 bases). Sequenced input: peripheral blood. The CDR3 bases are TGTGCCAGCCTACCTCCGGGGTTTCACGAGCAGTACTTC. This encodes CASLPPGFHEQYF. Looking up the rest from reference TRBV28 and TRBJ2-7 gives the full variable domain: DVKVTQSSRYLVKRTGEKVFLECVQDMDHENMFWYRQDPGLGLRLIYFSYDVKMKEKGDIPEGYSVSREKKERFSLILESASTNQTSMYLCASLPPGFHEQYFGPGTRLTVT.